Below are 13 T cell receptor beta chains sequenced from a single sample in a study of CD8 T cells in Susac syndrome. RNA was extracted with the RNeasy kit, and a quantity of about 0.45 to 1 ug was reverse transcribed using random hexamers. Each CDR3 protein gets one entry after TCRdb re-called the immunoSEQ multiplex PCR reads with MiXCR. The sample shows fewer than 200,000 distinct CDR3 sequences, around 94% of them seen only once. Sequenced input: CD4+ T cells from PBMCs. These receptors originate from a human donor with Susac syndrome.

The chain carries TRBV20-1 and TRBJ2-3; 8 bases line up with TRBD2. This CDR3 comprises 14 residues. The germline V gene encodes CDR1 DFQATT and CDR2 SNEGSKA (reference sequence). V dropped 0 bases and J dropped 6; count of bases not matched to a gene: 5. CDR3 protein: CSARDPLAGDTQYF. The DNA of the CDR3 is TGCAGTGCTAGAGATCCCCTAGCGGGTGATACGCAGTATTTT.

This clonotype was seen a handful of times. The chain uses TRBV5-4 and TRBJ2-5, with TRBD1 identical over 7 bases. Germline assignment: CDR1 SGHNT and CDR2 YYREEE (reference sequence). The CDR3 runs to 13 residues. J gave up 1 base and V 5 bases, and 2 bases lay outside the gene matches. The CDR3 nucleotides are TGTGCCAGCAGTGACAGGGTCCAAGAGACCCAGTACTTC. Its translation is CASSDRVQETQYF.

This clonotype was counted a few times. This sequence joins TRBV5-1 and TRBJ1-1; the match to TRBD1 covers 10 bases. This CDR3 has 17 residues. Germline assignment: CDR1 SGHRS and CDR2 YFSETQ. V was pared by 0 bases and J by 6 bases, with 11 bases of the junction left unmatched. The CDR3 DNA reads TGCGCCAGCAGCTTGGGGGACAGGGGCCCCACTAGGGCTGAAGCTTTCTTT. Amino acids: CASSLGDRGPTRAEAFF.

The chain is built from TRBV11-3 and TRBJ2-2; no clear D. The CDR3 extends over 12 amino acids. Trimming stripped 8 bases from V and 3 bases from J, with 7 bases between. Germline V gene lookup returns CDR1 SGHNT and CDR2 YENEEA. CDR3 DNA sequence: TGTGCCAGCCAAGGCTACACCGGGGAGCTGTTTTTT. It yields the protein CASQGYTGELFF.

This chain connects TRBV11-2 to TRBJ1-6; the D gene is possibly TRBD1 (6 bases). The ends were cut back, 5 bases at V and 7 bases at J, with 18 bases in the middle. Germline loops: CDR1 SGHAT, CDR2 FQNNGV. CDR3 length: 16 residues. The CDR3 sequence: CASSPDSGGANSPLHF. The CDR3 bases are TGTGCCAGCAGCCCGGACTCCGGGGGCGCGAATTCACCCCTCCACTTT.

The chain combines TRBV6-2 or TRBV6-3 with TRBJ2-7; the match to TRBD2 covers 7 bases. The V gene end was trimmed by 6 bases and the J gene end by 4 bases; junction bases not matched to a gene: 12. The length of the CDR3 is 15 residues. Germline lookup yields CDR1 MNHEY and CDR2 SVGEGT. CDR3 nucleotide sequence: TGTGCCAGCAGCCAGCGGGGAGACGGATCTTACGAGCAGTACTTC. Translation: CASSQRGDGSYEQYF.

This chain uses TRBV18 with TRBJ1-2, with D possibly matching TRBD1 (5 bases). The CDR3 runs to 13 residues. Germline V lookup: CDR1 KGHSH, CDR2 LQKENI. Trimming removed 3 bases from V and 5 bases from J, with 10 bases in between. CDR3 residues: CASSPGLKYGYTF. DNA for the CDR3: TGTGCCAGCTCACCGGGACTGAAATATGGCTACACCTTC.

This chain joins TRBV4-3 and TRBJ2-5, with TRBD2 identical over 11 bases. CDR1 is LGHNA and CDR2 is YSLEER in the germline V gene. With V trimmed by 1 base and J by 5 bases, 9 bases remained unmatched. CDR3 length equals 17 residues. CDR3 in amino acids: CASSQVGTSGPGETQYF. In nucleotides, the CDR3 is TGCGCCAGCAGCCAAGTAGGGACTAGCGGCCCCGGGGAGACCCAGTACTTC.

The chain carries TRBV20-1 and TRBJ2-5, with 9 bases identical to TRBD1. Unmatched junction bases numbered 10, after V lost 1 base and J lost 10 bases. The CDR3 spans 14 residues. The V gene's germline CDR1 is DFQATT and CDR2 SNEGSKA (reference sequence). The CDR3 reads CSARAPDRGLGQYF. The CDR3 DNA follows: TGCAGTGCTAGAGCCCCGGACAGGGGCCTTGGCCAGTACTTC.

This chain's CDR3 is CSAQTGVSLQETQYF. Here the CDR3 DNA reads TGCAGTGCTCAAACAGGGGTCTCTCTCCAAGAGACCCAGTACTTC. The chain has TRBV20-1 and TRBJ2-5; 7 nucleotides agree with TRBD1. Germline CDR1 and CDR2: DFQATT and SNEGSKA (reference sequence). The CDR3 is made up of 15 amino acids. Trimming at V came to 5 bases and at J to 1 base, leaving 10 bases not matched to a gene.

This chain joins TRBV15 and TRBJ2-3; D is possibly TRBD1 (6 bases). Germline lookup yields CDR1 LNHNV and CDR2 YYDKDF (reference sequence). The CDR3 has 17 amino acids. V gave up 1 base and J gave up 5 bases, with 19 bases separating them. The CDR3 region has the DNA TGTGCCACCAGCAGAGGGGGATTGGGGGCGGCTGGAGATACGCAGTATTTT. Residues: CATSRGGLGAAGDTQYF.

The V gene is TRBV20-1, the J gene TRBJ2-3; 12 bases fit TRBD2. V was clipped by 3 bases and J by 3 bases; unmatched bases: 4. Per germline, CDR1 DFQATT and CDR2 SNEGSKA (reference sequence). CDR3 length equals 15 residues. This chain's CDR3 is CSASLAGGRTDTQYF. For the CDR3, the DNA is TGCAGTGCTAGTCTAGCGGGGGGGCGAACAGATACGCAGTATTTT.

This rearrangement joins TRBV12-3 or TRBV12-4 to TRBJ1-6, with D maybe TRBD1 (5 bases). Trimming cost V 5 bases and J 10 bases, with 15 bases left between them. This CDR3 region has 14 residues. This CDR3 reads CASSPLTRESPLHF. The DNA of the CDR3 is TGTGCCAGCAGTCCTCTGACCAGGGAATCACCCCTCCACTTT.